Presented here are 27 T cell receptor beta chains from one specimen sequenced in a study of T cell repertoires in ileal Crohn's disease. Sequencing used immunoSEQ multiplex PCR; TCRdb keeps in-frame clones, though not all of them. Of more than 7,000 clones listed, approximately 81% are singletons. The time point: neoterminal ileum biopsy at postoperative endoscopy, about 6 months after surgery. The sequenced sample was ileal tissue. The receptors stem from an adult with Crohn's disease.

The chain uses TRBV6-1 and TRBJ2-2, with D uncertain. The CDR3 sequence is 16 residues long. Trimming left V 1 base short and J 5 bases short, with 14 bases between. Germline V CDR1 and CDR2: MNHNS, SASEGT. The CDR3 is CASSEVERPTTGELFF. Here the CDR3 DNA reads TGTGCCAGCAGTGAAGTGGAGCGCCCGACGACCGGGGAGCTGTTTTTT.

The chain has TRBV7-8 and TRBJ2-5; tentative D call: TRBD1 (5 bases). V gave up 1 base and J gave up 9 bases, with 15 bases separating them. The germline gives CDR1 SGHVS, CDR2 FQNEAQ. This CDR3 region has 14 residues. This CDR3 reads CASSLVLEKGAQYF. The CDR3 DNA sequence: TGTGCCAGCAGCTTAGTACTGGAGAAAGGGGCCCAGTACTTC.

This clone occurred a few times. J is TRBJ2-5 and V is TRBV4-1, with 7 bases aligning to TRBD1. The germline gives CDR1 MGHRA, CDR2 YSYEKL. J gave up 5 bases and V 0 bases, and 6 bases lay outside the gene matches. CDR3 length: 15 amino acids. The chain's CDR3 is CASSQEGTAVETQYF. CDR3 DNA sequence: TGCGCCAGCAGCCAAGAAGGGACAGCTGTGGAGACCCAGTACTTC.

The chain uses TRBV10-3 and TRBJ2-7; TRBD1 agrees at 10 bases. This CDR3 region has 17 residues. Losses at the gene ends were 5 bases for V and 2 bases for J; bases not matched to a gene: 12. CDR1 and CDR2 from the germline V gene are ENHRY and SYGVKD. The CDR3 nucleotides read TGTGCCATCAGTAGACAGGGGGCGGCCGTATCCACCTACGAGCAGTACTTC. This gives the protein CAISRQGAAVSTYEQYF.

The chain joins TRBV5-1 to TRBJ2-5, with D perhaps TRBD1 (5 bases). Trimming left V 4 bases short and J 3 bases short, with 13 bases between. Per the germline V gene, CDR1 is SGHRS and CDR2 is YFSETQ. The CDR3 loop spans 14 amino acids. CDR3 DNA: TGCGCCAGCAGCCCCCACCTGACAGAAGAGACCCAGTACTTC. Its translation is CASSPHLTEETQYF. Full variable domain (outside the CDR3, taken from reference TRBV5-1 and TRBJ2-5): KAGVTQTPRYLIKTRGQQVTLSCSPISGHRSVSWYQQTPGQGLQFLFEYFSETQRNKGNFPGRFSGRQFSNSRSEMNVSTLELGDSALYLCASSPHLTEETQYFGPGTRLLVL.

The chain carries TRBV5-1 and TRBJ2-3; 16 positions match TRBD2. CDR1 is SGHRS and CDR2 is YFSETQ in the germline V gene. The CDR3 extends over 19 amino acids. The junction had 10 bases not matched to a gene; V was cut back by 4 bases and J by 2 bases. The CDR3 DNA reads TGCGCCAGCAGCGAAATACCGGGACTAGCGGGGGGGTCCACAGATACGCAGTATTTT. Protein: CASSEIPGLAGGSTDTQYF.

The chain links TRBV11-2 to TRBJ1-4; D is unresolved. Trimming left V 5 bases short and J 8 bases short, with 15 bases between. The germline V gene encodes CDR1 SGHAT and CDR2 FQNNGV. CDR3 length: 14 residues. CDR3: CASSVGPNGEKLFF. CDR3 in DNA: TGTGCCAGCAGCGTTGGCCCCAACGGGGAAAAACTGTTTTTT. Variable domain in full (rest from reference TRBV11-2 and TRBJ1-4): EAGVAQSPRYKIIEKRQSVAFWCNPISGHATLYWYQQILGQGPKLLIQFQNNGVVDDSQLPKDRFSAERLKGVDSTLKIQPAKLEDSAVYLCASSVGPNGEKLFFGSGTQLSVL.

The rearrangement uses TRBV2 and TRBJ2-1, with 7 bases aligning to TRBD1. Trimming removed 8 bases from V and 5 bases from J; junction bases left unmatched: 6. This CDR3 is built from 13 residues. Per germline, CDR1 SNHLY and CDR2 FYNNEI. The CDR3 sequence: CASRKGQNNEQFF. The CDR3, as DNA: TGTGCCAGCCGAAAGGGACAGAACAATGAGCAGTTCTTC.

This chain connects TRBV6-6 to TRBJ1-1, with unresolved D. V was trimmed by 6 bases and J by 2 bases, leaving 13 bases between them. CDR3 size: 14 residues. Looked up from germline, CDR1 is MNHNY and CDR2 is SVGAGI (reference sequence). CDR3 nucleotide sequence: TGTGCCAGCAGCCAAACATCGGGAAACACTGAAGCTTTCTTT. Protein product: CASSQTSGNTEAFF.

The chain has TRBV10-3 and TRBJ2-2, with TRBD2 identical over 10 bases. V lost 10 bases and J lost 6; bases outside the gene matches: 20. From germline, CDR1 is ENHRY and CDR2 SYGVKD. The CDR3 is made up of 18 amino acids. The DNA for the CDR3 is TGTGCCACCGCAGGACCCCTAGCGGGGGCCTCCCATCCCGGGGAGCTGTTTTTT. It translates to CATAGPLAGASHPGELFF.

V and J are TRBV19 and TRBJ1-6; TRBD1 matches at 9 bases. V lost 7 bases, J lost 4 bases, and 11 bases stayed unmatched. Germline V gene lookup returns CDR1 LNHDA and CDR2 SQIVND (reference sequence). The CDR3 covers 17 residues. The CDR3 loop is CASKKRTGDEYNSPLHF. In DNA, the CDR3 is TGTGCCAGTAAGAAAAGGACAGGGGACGAGTATAATTCACCCCTCCACTTT.

The chain links TRBV11-2 to TRBJ1-2, with 8 bases lining up with TRBD1. After removal of 5 bases from V and 7 bases from J, the junction contained 6 bases not matched to a gene. The CDR3 has 13 residues. CDR1 is SGHAT, CDR2 FQNNGV, per germline. Written as DNA, the CDR3 is TGTGCCAGCAGCCCAGGACAGGGTGGTGGCTACACCTTC. This encodes CASSPGQGGGYTF.

The chain employs TRBV18 and TRBJ1-4; TRBD1 agrees at 7 bases. This CDR3 has 14 amino acids. Trimming cost V 4 bases and J 7 bases; bases outside gene matches: 6. CDR1 is KGHSH and CDR2 is LQKENI in the germline V gene. The CDR3 region is CASSLQGTGEKLFF. CDR3 sequence (DNA): TGTGCCAGCTCACTACAGGGGACGGGTGAAAAACTGTTTTTT.

This sequence joins TRBV18 and TRBJ1-2; D is undetermined. The CDR3 has 14 amino acids. Trimming left V 3 bases short and J 6 bases short, with 14 bases between. Germline CDR1 KGHSH, CDR2 LQKENI. The CDR3 loop is CASSPRPGGDGYTF. CDR3 DNA: TGTGCCAGCTCACCCCGACCGGGCGGGGATGGCTACACCTTC.

This clone has a single count. The chain uses TRBV9 and TRBJ2-2, with TRBD1 matching over 7 bases. This CDR3 spans 16 amino acids. Germline V lookup: CDR1 SGDLS, CDR2 YYNGEE. J lost 4 bases, V lost 4 bases, and 10 bases had no gene match. The CDR3 protein is CASSMTGNGGTGELFF. In nucleotides, the CDR3 is TGTGCCAGCAGCATGACAGGGAACGGAGGCACCGGGGAGCTGTTTTTT.

The sample holds a few counts of this clone. The chain links TRBV4-1 to TRBJ2-3; 8 positions match TRBD2. The V and J ends lost 0 bases and 6 bases, in that order; junction bases with no gene match: 5. Germline assignment: CDR1 MGHRA and CDR2 YSYEKL. This CDR3 region has 15 residues. Written as DNA, the CDR3 is TGCGCCAGCAGCCAAGATTGGGGACTAGTCGATACGCAGTATTTT. This sequence encodes CASSQDWGLVDTQYF.

The chain joins TRBV28 to TRBJ1-2; D ambiguous. This CDR3 region has 13 residues. Germline CDR1 and CDR2: MDHEN and SYDVKM. The CDR3 reads CGSFGRETYGYTF. The CDR3 nucleotides read TGTGGTAGTTTCGGAAGGGAGACTTATGGCTACACCTTC.

The genes are TRBV6-4 and TRBJ2-1; TRBD1 aligns across 11 bases. After removal of 9 bases from V and 4 bases from J, the junction contained 8 bases not matched to a gene. Germline loops: CDR1 MRHNA, CDR2 SNTAGT. The CDR3 has 15 residues. The CDR3 here is CASSPGQGDYNEQFF. As DNA, the CDR3 is TGTGCCAGTAGCCCGGGACAGGGGGATTACAATGAGCAGTTCTTC.

This rearrangement joins TRBV27 to TRBJ1-5; D may be TRBD1 (6 bases). V was pared by 7 bases and J by 4 bases, with 20 bases between. Germline V gene lookup returns CDR1 MNHEY and CDR2 SMNVEV (reference sequence). The CDR3 is made up of 16 amino acids. The CDR3 is CASTRGGGLVNQPQHF. CDR3 sequence (DNA): TGTGCCAGCACCCGAGGGGGGGGCTTAGTAAATCAGCCCCAGCATTTT.

This chain uses TRBV11-2 with TRBJ2-2, with 9 bases that match TRBD1. From germline, CDR1 is SGHAT and CDR2 FQNNGV. The CDR3 runs 15 residues. Germline trimming cut 5 bases from V and 4 bases from J; bases unmatched to any gene: 5. For the CDR3, the DNA is TGTGCCAGCAGCCGGACAGGGGTTGGCACCGGGGAGCTGTTTTTT. Protein sequence: CASSRTGVGTGELFF. Full variable domain (rest looked up from reference TRBV11-2 and TRBJ2-2): EAGVAQSPRYKIIEKRQSVAFWCNPISGHATLYWYQQILGQGPKLLIQFQNNGVVDDSQLPKDRFSAERLKGVDSTLKIQPAKLEDSAVYLCASSRTGVGTGELFFGEGSRLTVL.

This clone appeared once. The CDR3 is CASSSGHPNTEAFF. In DNA form, the CDR3 reads TGTGCCAGCAGCTCGGGACACCCGAACACTGAAGCTTTCTTT. This chain joins TRBV11-2 and TRBJ1-1; D perhaps matches TRBD1 (6 bases). The CDR3 consists of 14 residues. Germline V gene data show CDR1 as SGHAT and CDR2 as FQNNGV. With 4 bases removed from V and 1 base from J, the gap between germline ends came to 10 bases.

This clone was seen a few times. The chain couples TRBV5-1 to TRBJ2-2; tentatively, D is TRBD1 (5 bases). Germline V gene sequence: CDR1 SGHRS, CDR2 YFSETQ. The CDR3 covers 15 residues. V gave up 5 bases and J gave up 2 bases, with 13 bases separating them. The CDR3 loop is CASRVQVSNTGELFF. CDR3 DNA sequence: TGCGCCAGCAGGGTACAGGTTTCCAACACCGGGGAGCTGTTTTTT.

CDR3 in DNA: TGCGCCAGCAGTGAGTTGCGTTGGCAGGGGGCGGCAGATACGCAGTATTTT. Amino acid sequence: CASSELRWQGAADTQYF. The genes are TRBV10-2 and TRBJ2-3; TRBD1 agrees at 8 bases. J was trimmed by 4 bases and V by 1 base; bases with no gene match: 10. The germline CDR1 and CDR2 sequences are WSHSY and SAAADI. CDR3 size: 17 residues.

For the CDR3, the DNA is TGTGCCAGCTCAGCGGCCATCGAGGGCTACACCTTC. Its translation is CASSAAIEGYTF. The rearrangement uses TRBV18 and TRBJ1-2, with unresolved D. Germline CDR1 is KGHSH and CDR2 is LQKENI. CDR3 length equals 12 residues. Trimming removed 5 bases at V and 8 bases at J, with 12 bases between.

The chain is built from TRBV28 and TRBJ2-7, with D uncertain. Germline V CDR1 and CDR2: MDHEN, SYDVKM. CDR3 size: 15 residues. V lost 1 base and J 1 base, leaving 11 bases between the germline ends. The CDR3 sequence: CASSLYPFPSYEQYF. In DNA, the CDR3 is TGTGCCAGCAGTTTATATCCCTTCCCGTCCTACGAGCAGTACTTC.

The chain combines TRBV5-1 with TRBJ2-3, with no clear D. V was cut by 0 bases and J by 0 bases, with 5 bases left in between. In germline, CDR1 is SGHRS, CDR2 YFSETQ. The CDR3 extends over 14 amino acids. CDR3 sequence (DNA): TGCGCCAGCAGCTTGGAGAGGAGCACAGATACGCAGTATTTT. This translates into CASSLERSTDTQYF.

By share, this clone counts as medium-sized. As DNA, the CDR3 is TGTGCCAGCAGCTTGGGGGATGGGGAACGACAGGGATTCAACACTGAAGCTTTCTTT. It encodes CASSLGDGERQGFNTEAFF. V and J are TRBV5-5 and TRBJ1-1; 7 nucleotides agree with TRBD1. The CDR3 is 19 residues long. Per germline, CDR1 SGHKS and CDR2 YYEKEE (reference sequence). V dropped 0 bases and J dropped 2; count of bases not matched to a gene: 16.